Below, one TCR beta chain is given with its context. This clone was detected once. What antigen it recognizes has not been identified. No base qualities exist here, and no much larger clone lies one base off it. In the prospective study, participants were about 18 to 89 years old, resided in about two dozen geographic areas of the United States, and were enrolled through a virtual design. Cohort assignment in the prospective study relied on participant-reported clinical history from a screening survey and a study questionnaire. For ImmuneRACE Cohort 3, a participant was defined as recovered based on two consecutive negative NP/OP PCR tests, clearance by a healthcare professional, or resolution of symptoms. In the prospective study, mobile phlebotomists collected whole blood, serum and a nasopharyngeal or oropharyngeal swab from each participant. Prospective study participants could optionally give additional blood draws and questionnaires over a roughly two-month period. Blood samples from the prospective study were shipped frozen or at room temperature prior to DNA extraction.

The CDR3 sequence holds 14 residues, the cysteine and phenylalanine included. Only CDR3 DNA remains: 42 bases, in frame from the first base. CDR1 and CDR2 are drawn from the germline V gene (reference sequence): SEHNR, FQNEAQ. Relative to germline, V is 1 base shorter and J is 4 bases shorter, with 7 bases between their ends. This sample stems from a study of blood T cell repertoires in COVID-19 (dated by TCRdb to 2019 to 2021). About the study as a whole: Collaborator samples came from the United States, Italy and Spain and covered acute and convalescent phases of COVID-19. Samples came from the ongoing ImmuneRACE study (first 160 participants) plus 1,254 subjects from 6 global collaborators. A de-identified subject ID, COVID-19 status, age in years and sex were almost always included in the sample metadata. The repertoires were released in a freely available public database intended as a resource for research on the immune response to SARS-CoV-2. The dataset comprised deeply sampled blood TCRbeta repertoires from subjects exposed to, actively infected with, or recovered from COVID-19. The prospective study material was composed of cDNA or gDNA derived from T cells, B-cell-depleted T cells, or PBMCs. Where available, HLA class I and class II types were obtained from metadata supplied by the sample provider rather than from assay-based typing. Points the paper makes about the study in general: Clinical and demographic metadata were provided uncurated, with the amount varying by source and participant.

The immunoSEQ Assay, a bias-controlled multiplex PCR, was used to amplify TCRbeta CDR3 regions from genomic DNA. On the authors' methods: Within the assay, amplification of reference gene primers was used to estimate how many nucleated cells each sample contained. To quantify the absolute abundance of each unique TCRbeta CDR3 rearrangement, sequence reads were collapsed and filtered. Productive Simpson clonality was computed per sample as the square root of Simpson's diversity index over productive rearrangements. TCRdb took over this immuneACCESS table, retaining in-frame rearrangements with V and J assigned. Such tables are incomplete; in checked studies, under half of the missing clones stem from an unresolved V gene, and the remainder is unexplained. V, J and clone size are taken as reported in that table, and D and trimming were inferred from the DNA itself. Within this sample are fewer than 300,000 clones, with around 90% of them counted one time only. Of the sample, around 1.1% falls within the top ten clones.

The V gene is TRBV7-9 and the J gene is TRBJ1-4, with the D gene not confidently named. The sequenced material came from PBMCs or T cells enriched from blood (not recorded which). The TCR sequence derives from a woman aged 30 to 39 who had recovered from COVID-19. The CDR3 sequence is CASSLGSVNEKLFF. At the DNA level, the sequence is TGTGCCAGCAGCTTAGGGTCAGTTAATGAAAAACTGTTTTTT.